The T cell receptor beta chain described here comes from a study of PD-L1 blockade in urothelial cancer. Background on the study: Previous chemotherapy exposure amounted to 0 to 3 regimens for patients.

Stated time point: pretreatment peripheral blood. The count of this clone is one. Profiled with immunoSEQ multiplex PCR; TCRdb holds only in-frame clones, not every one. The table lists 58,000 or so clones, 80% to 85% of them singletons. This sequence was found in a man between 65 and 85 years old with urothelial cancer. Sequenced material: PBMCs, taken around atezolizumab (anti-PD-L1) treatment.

This CDR3 is CASSDPRRGNQPQHF. CDR3 coding DNA: TGTGCCAGCAGTGATCCGAGGAGGGGAAATCAGCCCCAGCATTTT. The chain combines TRBV6-1 with TRBJ1-5, with D perhaps TRBD1 (5 bases). From germline, CDR1 is MNHNS and CDR2 SASEGT. This CDR3 region has 15 residues. V gave up 3 bases and J gave up 4 bases, with 13 bases separating them.